The 12 T cell receptor beta chains below were found in one sample sequenced in a study of blood T cells in healthy people across ages. With a J-beta primer mix and a sample-barcoded 5' primer, a second PCR ran about 7 to 12 cycles. TCRdb re-derived calls from the 5' RACE reads in MiXCR, one entry per CDR3 protein. Among roughly 1.9 million distinct CDR3 sequences listed, 35% to 50% were seen once. Input material: blood. Receptor source: a human donor in good health.

The CDR3 region has the DNA TGTGCCAGCAGCCCAACCCGGACAGTTATCCACGAGCAGTACTTC. Translation: CASSPTRTVIHEQYF. The chain recombines TRBV7-2 with TRBJ2-7; weak D call: TRBD1 (6 bases). V was shortened by 5 bases and J by 5 bases, with 19 bases between the two germline ends. The V gene's germline CDR1 is SGHTA and CDR2 FQGNSA. The CDR3 runs 15 residues. Using reference TRBV7-2 and TRBJ2-7 for the parts outside the CDR3, the full variable domain is GAGVSQSPSNKVTEKGKDVELRCDPISGHTALYWYRQSLGQGLEFLIYFQGNSAPDKSGLPSDRFSAERTGGSVSTLTIQRTQQEDSAVYLCASSPTRTVIHEQYFGPGTRLTVT.

The chain couples TRBV29-1 to TRBJ1-1; 7 nucleotides align to TRBD1. The CDR3 is 12 amino acids. Trimming cost V 7 bases and J 1 base; bases outside gene matches: 3. Germline V CDR1 and CDR2: SQVTM, ANQGSEA. The CDR3 spells CSGHRGNTEAFF. The CDR3 DNA sequence: TGCAGCGGACACAGGGGGAACACTGAAGCTTTCTTT.

This clonotype was seen many times. The chain joins TRBV7-2 to TRBJ1-2; 10 bases are shared with TRBD1. The CDR3 totals 15 residues. Germline CDR1 and CDR2: SGHTA and FQGNSA. With 1 base clipped from V and 7 bases from J, the junction kept 6 bases outside the gene matches. The DNA of the CDR3 is TGTGCCAGCAGCTTAGGACAGGGGGCGCTTGGTGGCTACACCTTC. Translating it yields CASSLGQGALGGYTF.

The chain uses TRBV20-1 and TRBJ1-2; 8 positions match TRBD1. The J segment lost 8 bases and the V segment lost 6 bases, leaving 17 bases of the junction unmatched. The CDR3 is 15 residues long. The V gene's germline CDR1 is DFQATT and CDR2 SNEGSKA (reference sequence). This CDR3 is CSAERKTGGSTGYTF. The CDR3 coding sequence is TGCAGTGCCGAGCGGAAAACAGGGGGATCTACCGGCTACACCTTC.

This clonotype was seen more than once but under ten times. The genes are TRBV9 and TRBJ2-1, with D maybe TRBD1 (6 bases). CDR3 length: 16 amino acids. CDR1 is SGDLS and CDR2 is YYNGEE in the germline V gene. Trimming cost V 3 bases and J 2 bases, with 15 bases left between them. The CDR3 DNA follows: TGTGCCAGCAGCGACACAGGGAACCCTACCTACAATGAGCAGTTCTTC. Translating it yields CASSDTGNPTYNEQFF.

This clonotype was counted a few times. V and J are TRBV5-5 and TRBJ2-3, with D unresolved. V lost 3 bases and J lost 1, with 15 bases in between. The germline V gene encodes CDR1 SGHKS and CDR2 YYEKEE (reference sequence). The CDR3 is made up of 16 amino acids. Here the CDR3 DNA reads TGTGCCAGCAGCTCTTACGTACTAAGCGGCACAGATACGCAGTATTTT. Residues: CASSSYVLSGTDTQYF.

This clonotype was counted at least ten times. V usage is TRBV7-2 and J usage is TRBJ2-1; TRBD1 matches at 7 bases. The germline CDR1 and CDR2 sequences are SGHTA and FQGNSA. The CDR3 runs to 15 residues. V trimming: 0 bases; J trimming: 3 bases; junction bases outside the gene matches: 2. The DNA for the CDR3 is TGTGCCAGCAGCTTAGCTTCAGGGGGCTACAATGAGCAGTTCTTC. This encodes CASSLASGGYNEQFF.

The chain uses TRBV6-5 and TRBJ2-1; 9 positions agree with TRBD1. V lost 2 bases to trimming and J lost 8 bases; unmatched junction nucleotides: 4. Germline CDR1 reads MNHEY; CDR2 reads SVGAGI. CDR3 length: 14 amino acids. CDR3 protein: CASSYPRQGDEQFF. CDR3 sequence (DNA): TGTGCCAGCAGTTACCCCAGACAGGGGGATGAGCAGTTCTTC.

V is TRBV12-3 or TRBV12-4 and J is TRBJ1-5; D call uncertain. V lost 0 bases, J lost 6 bases, and 12 bases lay in between. The CDR3 has 15 residues. CDR3 protein: CASSLARTVGQPQHF. CDR3 nucleotides: TGTGCCAGCAGTTTAGCACGCACGGTGGGTCAGCCCCAGCATTTT.

This chain uses TRBV25-1 with TRBJ2-3; D unclear. Germline V CDR1 and CDR2: MGHDK, SYGVNS. This CDR3 has 19 amino acids. V dropped 1 base and J dropped 2 bases, with 22 bases sitting between them. CDR3 in DNA: TGTGCCAGCAGTGAATCCCCCCTGACCGGCAGGCGAAACACAGATACGCAGTATTTT. Translating gives CASSESPLTGRRNTDTQYF. Looking up the rest from reference TRBV25-1 and TRBJ2-3 gives the full variable domain: EADIYQTPRYLVIGTGKKITLECSQTMGHDKMYWYQQDPGMELHLIHYSYGVNSTEKGDLSSESTVSRIRTEHFPLTLESARPSHTSQYLCASSESPLTGRRNTDTQYFGPGTRLTVL.

This clonotype is a singleton in its sample. The J gene is TRBJ2-3, the V gene TRBV5-5, with unresolved D. The length of the CDR3 is 15 residues. Trimming cost V 0 bases and J 5 bases, with 13 bases left between them. From germline, CDR1 is SGHKS and CDR2 YYEKEE (reference sequence). The CDR3 reads CASSLGAQFGDTQYF. The CDR3 DNA reads TGTGCCAGCAGCTTGGGTGCGCAATTCGGAGATACGCAGTATTTT.

The rearrangement uses TRBV11-2 and TRBJ2-7; D unresolved. Trimming pared 2 bases from V and 3 bases from J, leaving 11 bases between. Germline V gene data show CDR1 as SGHAT and CDR2 as FQNNGV. The CDR3 is 14 residues long. The CDR3 sequence is CASSLRIGLYEQYF. The DNA for the CDR3 is TGTGCCAGCAGCTTAAGAATAGGCCTCTACGAGCAGTACTTC.